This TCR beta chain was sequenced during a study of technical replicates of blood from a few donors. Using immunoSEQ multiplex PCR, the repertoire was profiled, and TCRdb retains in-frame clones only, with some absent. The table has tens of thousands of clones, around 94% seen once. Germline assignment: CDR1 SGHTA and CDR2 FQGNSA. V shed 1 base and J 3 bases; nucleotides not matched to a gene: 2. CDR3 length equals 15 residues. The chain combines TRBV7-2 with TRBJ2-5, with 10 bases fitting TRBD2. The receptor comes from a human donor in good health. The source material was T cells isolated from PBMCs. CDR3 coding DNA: TGTGCCAGCAGCTTAGGGACTAGCGGTGAAGAGACCCAGTACTTC. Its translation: CASSLGTSGEETQYF.